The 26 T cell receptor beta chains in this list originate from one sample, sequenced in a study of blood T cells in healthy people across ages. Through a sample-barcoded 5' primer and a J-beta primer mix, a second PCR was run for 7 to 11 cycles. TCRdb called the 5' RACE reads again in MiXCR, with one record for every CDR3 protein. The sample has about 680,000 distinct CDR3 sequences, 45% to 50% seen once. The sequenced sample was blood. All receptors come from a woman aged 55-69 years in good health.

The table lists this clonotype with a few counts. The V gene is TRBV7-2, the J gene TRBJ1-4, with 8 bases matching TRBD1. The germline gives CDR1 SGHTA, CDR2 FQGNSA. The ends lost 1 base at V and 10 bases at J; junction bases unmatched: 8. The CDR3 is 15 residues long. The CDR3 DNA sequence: TGTGCCAGCAGCTTAGATAGCGGGACAGGTCTAAAACTGTTTTTT. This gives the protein CASSLDSGTGLKLFF.

The CDR3 nucleotides read TGTGCCAGCAGTTCGAGAAGTTCGGGCTATCAAGAGACCCAGTACTTC. Protein: CASSSRSSGYQETQYF. The genes are TRBV28 and TRBJ2-5; no definite D call. CDR3 length equals 16 residues. From germline, CDR1 is MDHEN and CDR2 SYDVKM. Trimming left V 4 bases short and J 2 bases short, with 17 bases between.

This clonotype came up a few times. DNA for the CDR3: TGTGCCAGCAGCCAACGCCCTCGGACAGGGCGGGCCTACGAGCAGTACTTC. It encodes CASSQRPRTGRAYEQYF. The rearrangement joins TRBV4-2 to TRBJ2-7; 8 nucleotides match TRBD1. V lost 2 bases to trimming and J lost 2 bases; unmatched junction nucleotides: 11. This CDR3 region has 17 residues. Per germline, CDR1 LGHNA and CDR2 YNFKEQ.

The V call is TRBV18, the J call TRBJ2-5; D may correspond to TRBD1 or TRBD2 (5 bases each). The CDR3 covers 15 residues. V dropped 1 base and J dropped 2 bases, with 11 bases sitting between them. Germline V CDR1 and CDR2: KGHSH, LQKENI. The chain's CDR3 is CASSPLGTAQETQYF. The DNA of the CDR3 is TGTGCCAGCTCACCACTTGGGACGGCACAAGAGACCCAGTACTTC.

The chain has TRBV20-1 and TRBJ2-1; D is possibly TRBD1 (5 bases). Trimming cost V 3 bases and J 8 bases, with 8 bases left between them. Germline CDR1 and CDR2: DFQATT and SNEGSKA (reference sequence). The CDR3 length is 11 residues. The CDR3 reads CSASSRDEQFF. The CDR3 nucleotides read TGCAGTGCTAGCAGCAGGGATGAGCAGTTCTTC.

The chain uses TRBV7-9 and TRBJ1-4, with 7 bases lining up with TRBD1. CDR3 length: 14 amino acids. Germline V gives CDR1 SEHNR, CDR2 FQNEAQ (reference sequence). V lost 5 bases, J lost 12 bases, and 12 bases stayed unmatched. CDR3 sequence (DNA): TGTGCCAGCAGCCTCGACAGGGCCCACGTGGAACTGTTTTTT. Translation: CASSLDRAHVELFF.

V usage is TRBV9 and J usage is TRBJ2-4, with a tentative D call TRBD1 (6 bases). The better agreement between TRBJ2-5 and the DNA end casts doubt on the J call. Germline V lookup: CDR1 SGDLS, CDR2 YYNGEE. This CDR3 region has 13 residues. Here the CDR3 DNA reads TGTGCCAGCAGCGCCACAGGGATGGAGACCCAGTACTTC. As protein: CASSATGMETQYF.

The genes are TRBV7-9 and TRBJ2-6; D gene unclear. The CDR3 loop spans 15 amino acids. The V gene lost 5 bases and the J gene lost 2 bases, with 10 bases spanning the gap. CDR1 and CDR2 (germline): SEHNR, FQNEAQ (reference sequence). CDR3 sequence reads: CASSLHATGANVLTF. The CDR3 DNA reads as TGTGCCAGCAGCCTCCACGCAACTGGGGCCAACGTCCTGACTTTC.

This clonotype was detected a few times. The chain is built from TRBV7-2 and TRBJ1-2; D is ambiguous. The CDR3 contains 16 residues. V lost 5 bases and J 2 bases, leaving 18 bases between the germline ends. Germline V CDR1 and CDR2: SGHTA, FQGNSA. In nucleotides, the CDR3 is TGTGCCAGCAGCCGACATCCCCCGGGGAGCAACTATGGCTACACCTTC. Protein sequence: CASSRHPPGSNYGYTF.

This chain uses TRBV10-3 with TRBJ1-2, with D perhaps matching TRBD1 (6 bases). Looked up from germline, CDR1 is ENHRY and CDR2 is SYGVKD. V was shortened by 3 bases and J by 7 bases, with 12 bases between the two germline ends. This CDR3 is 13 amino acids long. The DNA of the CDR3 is TGTGCCATCAGTGACCAGGGGTTGTGTGGCTACACCTTC. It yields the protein CAISDQGLCGYTF.

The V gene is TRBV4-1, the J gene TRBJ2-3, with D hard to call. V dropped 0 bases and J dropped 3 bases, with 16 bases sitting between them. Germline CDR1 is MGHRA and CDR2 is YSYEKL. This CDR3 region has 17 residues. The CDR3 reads CASSQDEGSLVTDTQYF. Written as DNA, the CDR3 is TGCGCCAGCAGCCAAGATGAAGGGTCTTTAGTAACAGATACGCAGTATTTT.

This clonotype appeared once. CDR3 in DNA: TGCGCCTGGGCGACCTGGGGTAACAATGAGCAGTTCTTC. This gives the protein CAWATWGNNEQFF. The chain couples TRBV4-1 to TRBJ2-1; unclear D gene. The length of the CDR3 is 13 residues. Trimming removed 11 bases at V and 5 bases at J, with 16 bases between. Germline lookup yields CDR1 MGHRA and CDR2 YSYEKL.

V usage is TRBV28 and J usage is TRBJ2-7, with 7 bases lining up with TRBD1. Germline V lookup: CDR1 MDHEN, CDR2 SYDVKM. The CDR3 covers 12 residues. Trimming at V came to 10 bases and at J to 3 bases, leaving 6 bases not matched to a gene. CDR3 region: CATRDSFYEQYF. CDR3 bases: TGTGCCACCCGGGACAGTTTCTACGAGCAGTACTTC. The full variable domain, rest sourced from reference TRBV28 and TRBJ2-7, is DVKVTQSSRYLVKRTGEKVFLECVQDMDHENMFWYRQDPGLGLRLIYFSYDVKMKEKGDIPEGYSVSREKKERFSLILESASTNQTSMYLCATRDSFYEQYFGPGTRLTVT.

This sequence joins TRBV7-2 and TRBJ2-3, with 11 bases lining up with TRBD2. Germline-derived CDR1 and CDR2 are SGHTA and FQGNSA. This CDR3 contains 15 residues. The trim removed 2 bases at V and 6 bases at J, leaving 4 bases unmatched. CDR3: CASSLQLAGVDTQYF. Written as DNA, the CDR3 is TGTGCCAGCAGCTTACAACTAGCGGGAGTCGATACGCAGTATTTT.

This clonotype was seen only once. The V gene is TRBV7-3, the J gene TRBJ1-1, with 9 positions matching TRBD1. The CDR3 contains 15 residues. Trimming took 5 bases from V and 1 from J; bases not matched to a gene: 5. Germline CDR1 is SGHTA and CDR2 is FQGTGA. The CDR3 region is CASSGQGRENTEAFF. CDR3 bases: TGTGCCAGCAGCGGACAGGGGAGAGAGAACACTGAAGCTTTCTTT.

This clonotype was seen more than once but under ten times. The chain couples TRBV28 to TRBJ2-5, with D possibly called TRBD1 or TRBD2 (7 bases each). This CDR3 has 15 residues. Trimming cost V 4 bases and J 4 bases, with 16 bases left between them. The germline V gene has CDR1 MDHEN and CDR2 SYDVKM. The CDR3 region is CASSSPGGVPETQYF. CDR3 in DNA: TGTGCCAGCAGTTCCCCAGGGGGGGTTCCAGAGACCCAGTACTTC.

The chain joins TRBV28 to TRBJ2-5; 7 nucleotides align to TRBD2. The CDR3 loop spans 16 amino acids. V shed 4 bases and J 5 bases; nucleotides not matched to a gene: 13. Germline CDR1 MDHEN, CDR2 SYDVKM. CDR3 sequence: CASSSQRLAPRETQYF. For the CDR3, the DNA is TGTGCCAGCAGTTCCCAGAGACTAGCCCCCAGGGAGACCCAGTACTTC. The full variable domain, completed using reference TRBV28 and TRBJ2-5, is DVKVTQSSRYLVKRTGEKVFLECVQDMDHENMFWYRQDPGLGLRLIYFSYDVKMKEKGDIPEGYSVSREKKERFSLILESASTNQTSMYLCASSSQRLAPRETQYFGPGTRLLVL.

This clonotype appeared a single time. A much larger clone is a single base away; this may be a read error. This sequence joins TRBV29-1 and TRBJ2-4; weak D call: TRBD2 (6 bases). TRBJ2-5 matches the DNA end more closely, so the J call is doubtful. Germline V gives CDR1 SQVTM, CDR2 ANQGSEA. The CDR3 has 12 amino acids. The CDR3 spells CNVEGGEGTQYF. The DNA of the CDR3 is TGCAACGTTGAAGGCGGGGAAGGGACCCAGTACTTC.

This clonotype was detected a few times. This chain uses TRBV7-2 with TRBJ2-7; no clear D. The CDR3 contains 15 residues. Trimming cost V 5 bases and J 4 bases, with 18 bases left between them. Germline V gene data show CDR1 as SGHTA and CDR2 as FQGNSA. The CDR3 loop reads CASSPTRTVRYEQYF. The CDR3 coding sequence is TGTGCCAGCAGCCCGACAAGGACGGTGAGGTACGAGCAGTACTTC.

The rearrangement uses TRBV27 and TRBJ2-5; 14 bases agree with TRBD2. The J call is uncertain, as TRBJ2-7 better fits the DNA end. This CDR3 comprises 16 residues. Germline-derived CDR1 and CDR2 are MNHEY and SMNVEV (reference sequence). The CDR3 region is CASSLFSGLAGDEQYF. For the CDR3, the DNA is TGTGCCAGCAGTTTATTTTCGGGACTAGCGGGAGACGAGCAGTACTTC.

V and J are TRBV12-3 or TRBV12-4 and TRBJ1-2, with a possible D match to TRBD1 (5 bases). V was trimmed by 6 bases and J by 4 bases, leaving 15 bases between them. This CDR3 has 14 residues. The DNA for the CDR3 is TGTGCCAGCAGCCCCTTGGCAGGGCGCTATGGCTACACCTTC. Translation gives CASSPLAGRYGYTF.

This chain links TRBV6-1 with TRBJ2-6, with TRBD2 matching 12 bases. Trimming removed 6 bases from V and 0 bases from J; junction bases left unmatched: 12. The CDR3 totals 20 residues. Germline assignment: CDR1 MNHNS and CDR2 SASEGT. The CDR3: CASSLRLAGVQSSGANVLTF. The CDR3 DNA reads TGTGCCAGCAGCCTGAGACTAGCGGGAGTACAGTCCTCTGGGGCCAACGTCCTGACTTTC.

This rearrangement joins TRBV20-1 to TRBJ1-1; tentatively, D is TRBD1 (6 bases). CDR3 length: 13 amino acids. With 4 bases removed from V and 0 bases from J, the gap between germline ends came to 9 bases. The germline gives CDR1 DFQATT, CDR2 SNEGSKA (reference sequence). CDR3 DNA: TGCAGTGCTATCCGGGACATGAACACTGAAGCTTTCTTT. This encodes CSAIRDMNTEAFF.

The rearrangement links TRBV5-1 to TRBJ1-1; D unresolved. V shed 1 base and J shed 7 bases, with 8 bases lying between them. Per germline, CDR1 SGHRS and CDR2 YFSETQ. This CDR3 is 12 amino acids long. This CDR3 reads CASSLYGDEAFF. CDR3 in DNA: TGCGCCAGCAGCTTGTACGGGGATGAAGCTTTCTTT.

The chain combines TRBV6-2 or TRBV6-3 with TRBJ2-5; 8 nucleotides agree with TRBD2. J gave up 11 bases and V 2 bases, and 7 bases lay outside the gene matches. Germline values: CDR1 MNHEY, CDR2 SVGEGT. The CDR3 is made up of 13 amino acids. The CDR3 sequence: CASSYGSGIEQYF. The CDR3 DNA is TGTGCCAGCAGTTACGGTAGCGGGATAGAGCAGTACTTC.

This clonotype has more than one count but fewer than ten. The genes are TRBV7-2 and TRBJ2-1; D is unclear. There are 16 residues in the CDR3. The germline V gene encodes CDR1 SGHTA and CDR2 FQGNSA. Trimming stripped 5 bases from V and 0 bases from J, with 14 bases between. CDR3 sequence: CASSPSVWSSYNEQFF. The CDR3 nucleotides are TGTGCCAGCAGCCCGAGCGTTTGGAGCTCCTACAATGAGCAGTTCTTC.